This T cell receptor (beta chain) was documented in a study of OX40 agonist ivuxolimab in advanced cancers. Turning to this clone: Mismatch with germline at one junction end may stem from a read error. This specimen includes other DNA sequences encoding the same CDR3.

Germline CDR1 and CDR2: LGHNA and YNFKEQ. The CDR3 has 15 residues. Clones were read by immunoSEQ multiplex PCR, and TCRdb kept only the in-frame ones, dropping some. Of about 37,000 clones in the sample, roughly 80% were seen once. The TCR comes from an adult with an advanced solid tumor such as melanoma, head and neck, liver or kidney cancer. V and J are TRBV4-2 and TRBJ2-1; 11 bases fit TRBD2. This specimen was CD4+ or CD8+ T cells sorted from blood, taken in a trial of the OX40 agonist ivuxolimab. CDR3 sequence reads: CASSTSGGSYNEQFF. The CDR3 DNA reads as TGTGCCAGCAGCACTAGCGGGGGCTCCTACAATGAACAGTTCTTC.